The 8 T cell receptor beta chains presented below share a single source sample, sequenced in a study of cytomegalovirus exposure and HLA in healthy donors. Use of 60 Vbeta and 13 Jbeta primers characterized the PCR. Some clones are missing from TCRdb's copy, which holds only in-frame ones; the method was immunoSEQ multiplex PCR. The sample shows roughly 170,000 clones, roughly 80% of them seen only once. Sequencing was done on a sample of PBMCs. The receptor set was obtained from a man aged 18 to 30 in good health and CMV-seronegative.

This clone was found once. V gene TRBV6-5 combines with J gene TRBJ2-7, with D possibly matching TRBD1 (5 bases). V lost 6 bases and J lost 2, with 11 bases in between. The germline CDR1 and CDR2 sequences are MNHEY and SVGAGI. The CDR3 totals 13 residues. For the CDR3, the DNA is TGTGCCAGCAGAGGCAGGGCCCCCTACGAGCAGTACTTC. It yields the protein CASRGRAPYEQYF.

CDR3 region: CATSSSGTGDTQYF. The DNA for the CDR3 is TGTGCCACCAGCTCGAGCGGGACGGGAGATACGCAGTATTTT. The chain has TRBV15 and TRBJ2-3; 7 bases line up with TRBD2. The CDR3 runs 14 residues. V was clipped by 5 bases and J by 5 bases; unmatched bases: 7. The germline CDR1 and CDR2 sequences are LNHNV and YYDKDF (reference sequence).

This chain links TRBV5-1 with TRBJ2-7, with D possibly TRBD1 on 5 matching bases. From germline, CDR1 is SGHRS and CDR2 YFSETQ. CDR3 length: 15 residues. V dropped 0 bases and J dropped 3 bases, with 13 bases sitting between them. Written as DNA, the CDR3 is TGCGCCAGCAGCTTGGACAGGATGGATAACTACGAGCAGTACTTC. Translation: CASSLDRMDNYEQYF.

The genes are TRBV7-9 and TRBJ2-3; D call uncertain. V lost 5 bases, J lost 7 bases, and 10 bases lay in between. CDR1 is SEHNR and CDR2 is FQNEAQ in the germline V gene (reference sequence). The CDR3 spans 12 residues. Here the CDR3 DNA reads TGTGCCAGCAGCCATTCACTACATACGCAGTATTTT. Its translation: CASSHSLHTQYF.

This clone was detected once. The V gene is TRBV5-1, the J gene TRBJ1-3; 7 nucleotides line up with TRBD1. CDR1 and CDR2 (germline): SGHRS, YFSETQ. V trimming: 4 bases; J trimming: 7 bases; junction bases outside the gene matches: 8. The CDR3 spans 14 residues. CDR3 bases: TGCGCCAGCAGCGACGGGACAGCACAGAACACCATATATTTT. This codes for CASSDGTAQNTIYF.

V and J are TRBV6-6 and TRBJ2-5, with 7 bases fitting TRBD1. The V gene's germline CDR1 is MNHNY and CDR2 SVGAGI (reference sequence). Germline trimming cut 4 bases from V and 1 base from J; bases unmatched to any gene: 6. The CDR3 runs 15 residues. The CDR3 loop is CASSWADRVQETQYF. For the CDR3, the DNA is TGTGCCAGCAGTTGGGCCGACAGGGTCCAAGAGACCCAGTACTTC.

About this clone: At one of its ends the junction is not consistent with the germline gene, which may arise from a read error. V is TRBV7-7 and J is TRBJ2-5; maybe TRBD2 (6 bases). The germline V gene has CDR1 SSHAT and CDR2 FNYEAQ (reference sequence). The CDR3 is 16 amino acids. CDR3 in amino acids: CASSLGGGLLEETQYF. CDR3 sequence (DNA): TGTGCTAGCAGCTTAGGAGGAGGGCTTTTGGAAGAGACCCAGTACTTC.

This clone was detected only once. The chain uses TRBV6-6 and TRBJ2-7; D unresolved. Germline CDR1 MNHNY, CDR2 SVGAGI (reference sequence). V shed 1 base and J shed 3 bases, with 16 bases lying between them. The CDR3 extends over 16 amino acids. CDR3 protein: CASSYLEFSLGYEQYF. The CDR3 region has the DNA TGTGCCAGCAGTTACTTGGAGTTTTCACTTGGCTACGAGCAGTACTTC.